Presented here are 16 T cell receptor beta chains from one specimen sequenced in a study of blood T cell repertoires in COVID-19. Repertoires were generated with immunoSEQ multiplex PCR, while TCRdb's copy carries only in-frame clones and drops some. The table shows 100,000 or so clones, with 80% to 85% occurring only once. The sequenced material came from peripheral blood. The receptors come from an elderly woman with acute or convalescent COVID-19.

About this clone: This sample includes further DNA sequences coding for the same CDR3. V usage is TRBV5-1 and J usage is TRBJ1-1, with unresolved D. The CDR3 loop spans 14 amino acids. CDR1 and CDR2 from the germline V gene are SGHRS and YFSETQ. Trimming took off 2 bases at V and 5 bases at J, with 13 bases between the two ends. The CDR3 sequence is CASSFGGQNTEAFF. The CDR3 nucleotides are TGCGCCAGCAGCTTCGGTGGGCAGAATACTGAAGCTTTCTTT.

The CDR3 bases are TGTGCCAGCAGTTCCGGAACAGGCCCCTACAATGAGCAGTTCTTC. Amino acid sequence: CASSSGTGPYNEQFF. The V gene is TRBV28, the J gene TRBJ2-1; D may be TRBD1 (5 bases). Trimming stripped 4 bases from V and 2 bases from J, with 12 bases between. Per germline, CDR1 MDHEN and CDR2 SYDVKM. This CDR3 contains 15 residues. Looking up the rest from reference TRBV28 and TRBJ2-1 gives the full variable domain: DVKVTQSSRYLVKRTGEKVFLECVQDMDHENMFWYRQDPGLGLRLIYFSYDVKMKEKGDIPEGYSVSREKKERFSLILESASTNQTSMYLCASSSGTGPYNEQFFGPGTRLTVL.

The chain joins TRBV5-4 to TRBJ2-6; unclear D gene. There are 16 residues in the CDR3. Between the trimmed V and J ends, which lost 1 base and 0 bases, there was a span of 8 bases. The germline V gene encodes CDR1 SGHNT and CDR2 YYREEE (reference sequence). CDR3 DNA: TGTGCCAGCAGCTTGTTAACGAGCTCTGGGGCCAACGTCCTGACTTTC. The encoded protein is CASSLLTSSGANVLTF.

This clone has only one observation. This chain links TRBV5-1 with TRBJ2-2; maybe TRBD1 (6 bases). V was clipped by 3 bases and J by 1 base, with 7 bases between them. CDR1 SGHRS and CDR2 YFSETQ come from the germline V gene. The CDR3 is made up of 14 amino acids. CDR3 residues: CASSSQGNTGELFF. As DNA, the CDR3 is TGCGCCAGCAGCTCACAGGGGAACACCGGGGAGCTGTTTTTT. The entire variable domain, with the rest obtained from reference TRBV5-1 and TRBJ2-2, is as follows: KAGVTQTPRYLIKTRGQQVTLSCSPISGHRSVSWYQQTPGQGLQFLFEYFSETQRNKGNFPGRFSGRQFSNSRSEMNVSTLELGDSALYLCASSSQGNTGELFFGEGSRLTVL.

The chain recombines TRBV3-1 (or the pseudogene TRBV3-2) with TRBJ2-2, with 7 bases aligning to TRBD2. The germline V gene has CDR1 LGHDT and CDR2 YNNKEL (reference sequence). The V gene end was trimmed by 4 bases and the J gene end by 6 bases; junction bases not matched to a gene: 5. CDR3 length: 14 amino acids. CDR3 residues: CASSPRTSAGELFF. The CDR3 coding sequence is TGTGCCAGCAGCCCAAGGACTAGTGCCGGGGAGCTGTTTTTT.

The rearrangement uses TRBV19 and TRBJ2-5, with D possibly TRBD1 on 6 matching bases. Germline CDR1 and CDR2: LNHDA and SQIVND (reference sequence). The CDR3 is 13 amino acids. Trimming removed 3 bases from V and 10 bases from J, with 15 bases in between. The CDR3 DNA is TGTGCCAGTAGTATTACTGGACAGTCCGTCCAGTACTTC. Translating it yields CASSITGQSVQYF.

The rearrangement joins TRBV2 to TRBJ2-7; TRBD1 is a possible D gene (5 bases). The CDR3 totals 11 residues. CDR1 is SNHLY and CDR2 is FYNNEI in the germline V gene. The CDR3 region has the DNA TGTGCCAGCAGTGAGGGGCGACACTGGGACGTC. Its translation: CASSEGRHWDV.

This clone was detected a few times. The CDR3 region is CATSDSGQGSNIQYF. The CDR3 DNA is TGTGCCACCAGTGATTCCGGACAGGGCTCGAACATTCAGTACTTC. The V and J genes are TRBV24-1 and TRBJ2-4; 8 nucleotides agree with TRBD1. V lost 2 bases, J lost 7 bases, and 6 bases stayed unmatched. CDR3 size: 15 residues. The germline gives CDR1 KGHDR, CDR2 SFDVKD.

This chain uses TRBV5-1 with TRBJ2-5; perhaps TRBD1 as D (5 bases). Trimming removed 0 bases from V and 4 bases from J, with 13 bases in between. The germline CDR1 and CDR2 sequences are SGHRS and YFSETQ. The CDR3 has 15 amino acids. The CDR3 coding sequence is TGCGCCAGCAGCTTGGGGGCAGGGTCCAGAGAGACCCAGTACTTC. It is translated as CASSLGAGSRETQYF.

The chain employs TRBV2 and TRBJ1-1, with 7 bases aligning to TRBD1. The length of the CDR3 is 13 residues. Germline trimming cut 3 bases from V and 6 bases from J; bases unmatched to any gene: 4. CDR1 and CDR2 (germline): SNHLY, FYNNEI. Here the CDR3 reads CASSDTGVPEAFF. In nucleotides, the CDR3 is TGTGCCAGCAGTGATACAGGGGTTCCTGAAGCTTTCTTT.

The chain combines TRBV10-2 with TRBJ2-7, with a weak D call TRBD2 (9 bases). Germline-derived CDR1 and CDR2 are WSHSY and SAAADI. V was cut by 5 bases and J by 2 bases, with 34 bases left in between. There are 21 residues in the CDR3. As DNA, the CDR3 is TGCGCCAGCAGTAGCAGGGGGCTGAAGTTAGGAGATAGCGGGAGAACCTACGAGCAGTACTTC. Residues: CASSSRGLKLGDSGRTYEQYF.

CDR3 sequence reads: CATSGGGSSSAFF. For the CDR3, the DNA is TGTGCCACATCGGGGGGCGGAAGTAGTTCAGCTTTCTTT. The chain joins TRBV6-5 to TRBJ1-1; D may be TRBD1 (6 bases). From germline, CDR1 is MNHEY and CDR2 SVGAGI. The CDR3 loop spans 13 amino acids. V gave up 10 bases and J gave up 10 bases, with 22 bases separating them.

DNA of the CDR3: TGCGCCAGCAGCTTGGTTACGAACACCGGGGAGCTGTTTTTT. It translates to CASSLVTNTGELFF. The V call is TRBV5-1, the J call TRBJ2-2; D not certain. The CDR3 totals 14 residues. Germline CDR1 is SGHRS and CDR2 is YFSETQ. Trimming left V 0 bases short and J 0 bases short, with 3 bases between. Supplemented by reference TRBV5-1 and TRBJ2-2, the full variable domain reads KAGVTQTPRYLIKTRGQQVTLSCSPISGHRSVSWYQQTPGQGLQFLFEYFSETQRNKGNFPGRFSGRQFSNSRSEMNVSTLELGDSALYLCASSLVTNTGELFFGEGSRLTVL.

The chain uses TRBV7-9 and TRBJ1-4; TRBD1 aligns across 9 bases. The CDR3 has 18 residues. The J segment lost 0 bases and the V segment lost 3 bases, leaving 8 bases of the junction unmatched. Germline CDR1 is SEHNR and CDR2 is FQNEAQ (reference sequence). CDR3 bases: TGTGCCAGCAGCTTTCCTCCGGGACAGGGACCAACTAATGAAAAACTGTTTTTT. Translation gives CASSFPPGQGPTNEKLFF.

The V call is TRBV5-1, the J call TRBJ2-1; TRBD1 is a possible D gene (5 bases). CDR3 length: 13 residues. Between the trimmed V and J ends, which lost 0 bases and 15 bases, there was a span of 16 bases. CDR1 and CDR2 from the germline V gene are SGHRS and YFSETQ. CDR3 sequence (DNA): TGCGCCAGCAGCTTGGTTACGGAAAGGGGATTGTTCTTC. Translation gives CASSLVTERGLFF.

This clone appeared once. This rearrangement joins TRBV19 to TRBJ2-3; tentatively, D is TRBD1 (7 bases). CDR1 is LNHDA, CDR2 SQIVND, per germline (reference sequence). The CDR3 runs 14 residues. V was cut by 8 bases and J by 4 bases, with 16 bases left in between. For the CDR3, the DNA is TGTGCCAGTCGGGAGTTAACAGGGGCAGATACGCAGTATTTT. Its protein product is CASRELTGADTQYF.